This T cell receptor beta chain was documented in a study of T cell responses to AZD1222 COVID-19 vaccine (dated by TCRdb to 2020 to 2022). With respect to the entire study: A total of 233 trial participants underwent TCR sequencing, of whom around 200 received two doses of AZD1222 and 26 received two doses of the MenACWY control vaccine. Trial participants were enrolled into age subgroups of 18-55, 56-69 and 70-plus years, which contained about 150, 27 and 61 TCR-sequenced participants, respectively. General conclusions and limits of the study: Vaccine-associated CD4 TCRs spanned the whole spike protein, with dominant responses in regions 160-218 and 743-854. Most participants were white British and females outnumbered males, and the authors suggested that clonal diversity may have been underestimated. The 56-69-year group was small, and its depth increase did not reach significance, likely because of low power. Only five to seven AZD1222 recipients were SARS-CoV-2 seropositive at baseline, limiting conclusions about previously exposed vaccinees. Reportedly, almost half of the unique spike-specific TCRs recognized epitopes lying outside the regions that are mutated in the B.1.351 and B.1.1.7 variants. Because no day 14 peak-response samples were available, repertoires were characterized only after the peak T cell response. Spike-specific TCR breadth and depth rose significantly after two AZD1222 doses compared with day 0 and with MenACWY recipients.

This specimen's time point label, per the study, means: about 28 days (+/-7) after the second vaccine dose. AZD1222 recipients with second doses at about 4 weeks or about 12 weeks were pooled, because spike-specific TCR depth and breadth did not differ between schedules. Vaccinee samples were obtained from the UK trials COV001 and COV002, which included a single-blind randomized controlled phase 2/3 trial of AZD1222 (ChAdOx1 nCoV-19) in healthy adults. Trial participant PBMC samples were collected at day 0 and day 28 after the second dose for TCRbeta chain sequencing. V is cut by 5 bases and J by 2 bases, and the space between the germline ends is 15 bases. The CDR3 goes from the cysteine to the phenylalanine over 16 residues. CDR3 DNA only is kept here, 48 bases in frame from base 1. CDR1 LNHDA and CDR2 SQIVND were looked up in the germline V gene (reference sequence). Worth noting for this clone: Its antigen remains undetermined. No much larger clone exists at a distance of one base, and base qualities are not known.

The CDR3 regions of human TCRbeta chains were subjected to immunosequencing. As for the authors' bioinformatics: Repertoire TCRs were matched against a reference library of SARS-CoV-2-specific TCRs generated with the MIRA antigen-specificity platform. Breadth was defined as the fraction of unique TCRs that were SARS-CoV-2-associated, and depth was defined as the fraction of total T cells that were SARS-CoV-2-associated. Each spike-specific TCR was assigned to its reactive spike region and to a CD4 or CD8 class using the MIRA data. Log10-transformed breadth and depth values were compared by one-way ANOVA with Sidak's multiple comparisons tests. Not all clones reach the TCRdb copy of this immuneACCESS table, which keeps in-frame sequences only. Checked studies attribute under half of the gap to unresolved V genes and leave the rest unexplained. The DNA was the basis for D and trimming; V, J and clone size are from that table. Here the sample has 110,000 or so clones; around 88% occur a single time. The ten largest clones add up to about 7.1% of the sample.

The rearrangement joined TRBV19 to TRBJ2-2; TRBD1 is a possible D gene, resting on 5 matching bases. The sample in question was peripheral blood, obtained 28 days after the second AZD1222 dose. This receptor was identified in an adult who received the AZD1222 COVID-19 vaccine. The CDR3 here reads CASSPKGLRNTGELFF. The DNA sequence is as follows: TGTGCCAGTAGTCCCAAGGGGCTACGAAACACCGGGGAGCTGTTTTTT.